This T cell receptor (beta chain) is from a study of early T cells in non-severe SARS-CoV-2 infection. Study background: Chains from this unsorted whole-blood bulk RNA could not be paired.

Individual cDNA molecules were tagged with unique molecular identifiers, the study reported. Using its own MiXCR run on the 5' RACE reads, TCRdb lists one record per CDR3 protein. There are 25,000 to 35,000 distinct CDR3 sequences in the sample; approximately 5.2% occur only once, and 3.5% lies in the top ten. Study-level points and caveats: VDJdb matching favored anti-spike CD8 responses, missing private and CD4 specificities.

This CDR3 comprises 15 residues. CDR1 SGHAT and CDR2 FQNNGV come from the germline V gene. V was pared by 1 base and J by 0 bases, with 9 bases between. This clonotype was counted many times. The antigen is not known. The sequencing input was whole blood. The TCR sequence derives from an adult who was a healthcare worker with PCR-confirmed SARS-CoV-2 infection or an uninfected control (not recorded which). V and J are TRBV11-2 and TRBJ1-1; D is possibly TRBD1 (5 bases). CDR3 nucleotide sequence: TGTGCCAGCAGCTTAGGTCCAGGGATGAACACTGAAGCTTTCTTT. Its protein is CASSLGPGMNTEAFF.